The 32 T cell receptor beta chains in this list originate from one sample, sequenced in a study of blood T cell repertoires in COVID-19. Libraries were prepared by immunoSEQ multiplex PCR; TCRdb keeps only in-frame clonotypes and omits some of them. This sample has about 18,000 clones, with approximately 90% found just once. The sample comprised peripheral blood. The receptor set was obtained from a man aged 35-49 years with active COVID-19.

The rearrangement uses TRBV5-1 and TRBJ1-1; D is unclear. V gave up 0 bases and J gave up 8 bases, with 5 bases separating them. The CDR3 has 11 amino acids. The V gene's germline CDR1 is SGHRS and CDR2 YFSETQ. CDR3 sequence: CASSLAGEAFF. CDR3 coding DNA: TGCGCCAGCAGCTTGGCAGGCGAAGCTTTCTTT.

This sequence joins TRBV25-1 and TRBJ1-1, with a weak D call TRBD1 (6 bases). V was pared by 5 bases and J by 2 bases, with 18 bases between. The V gene's germline CDR1 is MGHDK and CDR2 SYGVNS. This CDR3 has 16 residues. The CDR3 protein is CASSSQTWGGNTEAFF. The CDR3 DNA reads as TGTGCCAGCAGTTCCCAAACTTGGGGGGGCAACACTGAAGCTTTCTTT.

V and J are TRBV5-6 and TRBJ2-5; 8 bases line up with TRBD1. CDR3 length equals 16 residues. The ends lost 3 bases at V and 5 bases at J; junction bases unmatched: 12. Germline CDR1 reads SGHDT; CDR2 reads YYEEEE. CDR3 amino acids: CASSYRQGAVGETQYF. The DNA of the CDR3 is TGTGCCAGCAGCTATCGTCAGGGGGCGGTAGGGGAGACCCAGTACTTC. Full variable domain (rest looked up from reference TRBV5-6 and TRBJ2-5): DAGVTQSPTHLIKTRGQQVTLRCSPKSGHDTVSWYQQALGQGPQFIFQYYEEEERQRGNFPDRFSGHQFPNYSSELNVNALLLGDSALYLCASSYRQGAVGETQYFGPGTRLLVL.

The CDR3 coding sequence is TGCGCCAGCAGCCCGGACAGGGATCTTGAGCAGTTCTTC. It encodes CASSPDRDLEQFF. V gene TRBV4-3 combines with J gene TRBJ2-1; 8 nucleotides align to TRBD1. Germline trimming cut 4 bases from V and 9 bases from J; bases unmatched to any gene: 5. Per the germline V gene, CDR1 is LGHNA and CDR2 is YSLEER. The CDR3 extends over 13 amino acids.

This chain uses TRBV30 with TRBJ2-7; TRBD1 might be the D (6 bases). CDR3 length equals 14 residues. The germline CDR1 and CDR2 sequences are GTSNPN and SVGIG (reference sequence). Deletions cut 3 bases from V and 4 bases from J, with 16 bases between. Here the CDR3 DNA reads TGTGCCTGGAGACCCAGGGGTACGGGTTACGAGCAGTACTTC. As protein: CAWRPRGTGYEQYF.

The V gene is TRBV6-1, the J gene TRBJ2-1; perhaps TRBD1 as D (5 bases). CDR1 and CDR2 from the germline V gene are MNHNS and SASEGT. Trimming cost V 2 bases and J 4 bases, with 18 bases left between them. CDR3 size: 17 residues. The CDR3 loop is CASSERGGASLYNEQFF. CDR3 sequence (DNA): TGTGCCAGCAGTGAAAGAGGTGGGGCATCCTTATACAATGAGCAGTTCTTC.

The V and J genes are TRBV6-1 and TRBJ2-3; 8 bases map to TRBD2. The CDR3 is 17 amino acids. CDR1 and CDR2 from the germline V gene are MNHNS and SASEGT. V shed 2 bases, J shed 2 bases, and the junction held 9 bases outside the gene matches. The CDR3 nucleotides are TGTGCCAGCAGTGAATTTGTGGCTAGCGGGCCCACAGATACGCAGTATTTT. It specifies CASSEFVASGPTDTQYF.

This chain connects TRBV11-3 to TRBJ2-3; TRBD1 matches at 7 bases. The CDR3 runs 15 residues. After removal of 5 bases from V and 0 bases from J, the junction contained 5 bases not matched to a gene. Germline V gene lookup returns CDR1 SGHNT and CDR2 YENEEA. The CDR3 DNA reads TGTGCCAGCAGCGATCCGGGACAGAGCACAGATACGCAGTATTTT. The encoded protein is CASSDPGQSTDTQYF.

J is TRBJ1-1 and V is TRBV7-2; 8 bases line up with TRBD1. Germline values: CDR1 SGHTA, CDR2 FQGNSA. The CDR3 has 14 residues. V lost 5 bases, J lost 4 bases, and 6 bases stayed unmatched. CDR3 nucleotide sequence: TGTGCCAGCAGCAAGACAGGGGAAATCACTGAAGCTTTCTTT. Protein product: CASSKTGEITEAFF.

In this sample, this clone turned up once. V gene TRBV7-9 combines with J gene TRBJ2-7; 11 nucleotides align to TRBD2. CDR1 and CDR2 from the germline V gene are SEHNR and FQNEAQ (reference sequence). Trimming took 4 bases from V and 1 from J; bases not matched to a gene: 12. CDR3 length: 18 amino acids. Here the CDR3 DNA reads TGTGCCAGCAGCTCTCCCCTTCCTGGGACTAGCGGATCCTACGAGCAGTACTTC. Protein sequence: CASSSPLPGTSGSYEQYF.

This chain joins TRBV18 and TRBJ2-6; 10 bases match TRBD1. This CDR3 spans 18 amino acids. Germline V gene data show CDR1 as KGHSH and CDR2 as LQKENI. The J segment lost 1 base and the V segment lost 3 bases, leaving 6 bases of the junction unmatched. The CDR3 region is CASSPPGQGLSGANVLTF. CDR3 bases: TGTGCCAGCTCACCGCCGGGACAGGGGTTGTCTGGGGCCAACGTCCTGACTTTC.

The V gene is TRBV7-9, the J gene TRBJ1-1; no clear D. The V gene's germline CDR1 is SEHNR and CDR2 FQNEAQ (reference sequence). CDR3 length equals 15 residues. The V end lost 3 bases, the J end lost 0 bases, and 11 bases lay between the germline ends. DNA for the CDR3: TGTGCCAGCAGCTTCCTCCGGGGTATGAACACTGAAGCTTTCTTT. This codes for CASSFLRGMNTEAFF.

J is TRBJ2-3 and V is TRBV11-2, with 12 bases that match TRBD2. The CDR3 spans 16 residues. The germline CDR1 and CDR2 sequences are SGHAT and FQNNGV. Trimming took 6 bases from V and 0 from J; bases not matched to a gene: 4. In nucleotides, the CDR3 is TGTGCCAGCAGAATCCTAGCGGGAGGGAGCACAGATACGCAGTATTTT. The encoded protein is CASRILAGGSTDTQYF.

This chain uses TRBV6-1 with TRBJ2-7; 9 bases agree with TRBD1. With V trimmed by 1 base and J by 3 bases, 16 bases remained unmatched. The germline gives CDR1 MNHNS, CDR2 SASEGT. The CDR3 is 19 amino acids. The CDR3: CASSEVGQGSLRVVYEQYF. The CDR3 DNA reads as TGTGCCAGCAGTGAAGTGGGACAGGGTTCCCTAAGAGTGGTCTACGAGCAGTACTTC.

This clone came up once. The chain combines TRBV27 with TRBJ2-3; possible D gene TRBD1, 6 bases. The length of the CDR3 is 14 residues. Germline assignment: CDR1 MNHEY and CDR2 SMNVEV (reference sequence). V dropped 6 bases and J dropped 1 base, with 11 bases sitting between them. As DNA, the CDR3 is TGTGCCAGCAGCGACAGGTCGGGCACAGATACGCAGTATTTT. This translates into CASSDRSGTDTQYF.

There are a few counts of this clone. This chain uses TRBV15 with TRBJ2-7; TRBD1 matches at 12 bases. The V segment lost 0 bases and the J segment 2 bases; nucleotides outside the gene matches: 5. Germline-derived CDR1 and CDR2 are LNHNV and YYDKDF (reference sequence). The CDR3 totals 17 residues. The DNA for the CDR3 is TGTGCCACCAGCAGAGAAGGGACAGGGGGCAGGACCTACGAGCAGTACTTC. It encodes CATSREGTGGRTYEQYF. Drawing the rest from reference TRBV15 and TRBJ2-7, the complete variable domain is DAMVIQNPRYQVTQFGKPVTLSCSQTLNHNVMYWYQQKSSQAPKLLFHYYDKDFNNEADTPDNFQSRRPNTSFCFLDIRSPGLGDTAMYLCATSREGTGGRTYEQYFGPGTRLTVT.

This clone was counted a single time. The DNA for the CDR3 is TGTGCCAGCCTTCGACTTCAGGGCTTCAATTCACCCCTCCACTTT. Protein sequence: CASLRLQGFNSPLHF. J is TRBJ1-6 and V is TRBV28, with D perhaps TRBD1 (5 bases). V shed 8 bases and J shed 7 bases, with 18 bases lying between them. Germline-derived CDR1 and CDR2 are MDHEN and SYDVKM. This CDR3 has 15 residues.

The rearrangement links TRBV27 to TRBJ2-1; TRBD1 aligns across 11 bases. This CDR3 is 13 amino acids long. Germline trimming cut 5 bases from V and 12 bases from J; bases unmatched to any gene: 6. Germline CDR1 and CDR2: MNHEY and SMNVEV (reference sequence). CDR3 protein: CASSARTGGPQFF. DNA for the CDR3: TGTGCCAGCAGTGCTAGGACAGGGGGCCCGCAGTTCTTC.

The table lists this clone with a few counts. The chain employs TRBV7-3 and TRBJ1-2, with D unresolved. The CDR3 extends over 13 amino acids. Germline values: CDR1 SGHTA, CDR2 FQGTGA. The germline V and J ends were trimmed by 2 bases and 4 bases, with 8 bases remaining between them. As DNA, the CDR3 is TGTGCCAGCAGCTTAGACAACTTCTATGGCTACACCTTC. Encoded protein: CASSLDNFYGYTF. The complete variable domain, with remaining parts taken from reference TRBV7-3 and TRBJ1-2, reads GAGVSQTPSNKVTEKGKYVELRCDPISGHTALYWYRQSLGQGPEFLIYFQGTGAADDSGLPNDRFFAVRPEGSVSTLKIQRTERGDSAVYLCASSLDNFYGYTFGSGTRLTVV.

The count of this clone is one. The chain uses TRBV12-3 or TRBV12-4 and TRBJ2-7; 9 bases line up with TRBD2. V was clipped by 7 bases and J by 6 bases; unmatched bases: 7. This CDR3 has 13 residues. The CDR3 DNA is TGTGCCAGCAACTCGGGACTAGCTCGCGAGCAGTACTTC. Translated: CASNSGLAREQYF.

The chain joins TRBV12-5 to TRBJ1-2; possible D gene TRBD1, 5 bases. The germline V and J ends were trimmed by 2 bases and 0 bases, with 7 bases remaining between them. Germline CDR1 LGHNT, CDR2 FRNRAP. CDR3 length: 14 residues. The CDR3 region has the DNA TGTGCTAGTGGTTTGCCAGGGTCTAACTATGGCTACACCTTC. As protein: CASGLPGSNYGYTF.

In its sample, this clone was seen once. This chain links TRBV10-3 with TRBJ2-2; 12 nucleotides agree with TRBD2. Per germline, CDR1 ENHRY and CDR2 SYGVKD. V gave up 8 bases and J gave up 4 bases; unmatched junction bases: 5. This CDR3 has 15 amino acids. CDR3 loop: CAIRRTSGTTGELFF. Here the CDR3 DNA reads TGTGCCATCCGGAGGACTAGCGGGACCACCGGGGAGCTGTTTTTT.

V gene TRBV30 combines with J gene TRBJ1-2, with D hard to call. Germline loops: CDR1 GTSNPN, CDR2 SVGIG (reference sequence). Deletions cut 4 bases from V and 0 bases from J, with 9 bases between. This CDR3 region has 13 residues. The CDR3: CAWKENSNYGYTF. The CDR3 DNA is TGTGCCTGGAAAGAAAACTCTAACTATGGCTACACCTTC.

This clone was detected only once. The gene calls are TRBV6-2 or TRBV6-3 and TRBJ1-1, with D possibly being TRBD1 (6 bases). Trimming left V 6 bases short and J 4 bases short, with 15 bases between. The CDR3 totals 14 residues. Germline V lookup: CDR1 MNHEY, CDR2 SVGEGT. The CDR3 reads CASSGRGAPTEAFF. The CDR3 DNA sequence: TGTGCCAGCAGCGGTCGGGGGGCACCCACTGAAGCTTTCTTT.

This clone occurred once. The CDR3 is CASSEARTSGSTDTQYF. CDR3 nucleotide sequence: TGTGCCAGCAGTGAAGCGCGGACTAGCGGGAGCACAGATACGCAGTATTTT. The gene calls are TRBV6-1 and TRBJ2-3, with 11 bases that match TRBD2. The CDR3 loop spans 17 amino acids. Trimming removed 0 bases from V and 0 bases from J; junction bases left unmatched: 2. Looked up from germline, CDR1 is MNHNS and CDR2 is SASEGT.

This clone was observed a single time. The rearrangement uses TRBV19 and TRBJ2-2, with TRBD1 matching over 7 bases. Unmatched junction bases numbered 5, after V lost 5 bases and J lost 5 bases. Germline-derived CDR1 and CDR2 are LNHDA and SQIVND (reference sequence). This CDR3 contains 14 residues. DNA for the CDR3: TGTGCCAGTAGTTACAGGGGTGGGACCGGGGAGCTGTTTTTT. Protein: CASSYRGGTGELFF.

J is TRBJ2-4 and V is TRBV7-2; 7 nucleotides match TRBD1. The V gene end was trimmed by 5 bases and the J gene end by 4 bases; junction bases not matched to a gene: 8. The germline V gene has CDR1 SGHTA and CDR2 FQGNSA. The CDR3 consists of 15 residues. The CDR3 sequence: CASSLDQDRKNIQYF. The DNA of the CDR3 is TGTGCCAGCAGCCTGGATCAGGACAGGAAAAACATTCAGTACTTC.

This clone was detected once. The CDR3 is CASSQDLGSEQFF. The CDR3 coding sequence is TGCGCCAGCAGCCAAGATCTCGGGAGTGAGCAGTTCTTC. The V and J genes are TRBV4-3 and TRBJ2-1; D is possibly TRBD2 (6 bases). The CDR3 runs 13 residues. The germline gives CDR1 LGHNA, CDR2 YSLEER. V was shortened by 0 bases and J by 9 bases, with 9 bases between the two germline ends.

The chain couples TRBV9 to TRBJ2-3, with 9 positions matching TRBD1. The J segment lost 7 bases and the V segment lost 0 bases, leaving 12 bases of the junction unmatched. The CDR3 extends over 17 amino acids. CDR1 SGDLS and CDR2 YYNGEE come from the germline V gene. CDR3 amino acids: CASSVDGQGLGGNTQYF. CDR3 in DNA: TGTGCCAGCAGCGTAGATGGACAGGGGTTGGGTGGGAATACGCAGTATTTT. The full variable domain, in which reference TRBV9 and TRBJ2-3 provide the parts outside the CDR3, is DSGVTQTPKHLITATGQRVTLRCSPRSGDLSVYWYQQSLDQGLQFLIQYYNGEERAKGNILERFSAQQFPDLHSELNLSSLELGDSALYFCASSVDGQGLGGNTQYFGPGTRLTVL.

The chain combines TRBV19 with TRBJ1-4; D not resolved. The CDR3 sequence is 12 residues long. Deletions cut 1 base from V and 11 bases from J, with 8 bases between. CDR1 and CDR2 (germline): LNHDA, SQIVND (reference sequence). The CDR3 sequence is CASSIARGKLFF. CDR3 sequence (DNA): TGTGCCAGTAGTATAGCGAGAGGGAAACTGTTTTTT.

The rearrangement uses TRBV7-2 and TRBJ2-1, with D tentatively TRBD2 (5 bases). V was shortened by 2 bases and J by 5 bases, with 7 bases between the two germline ends. Germline-derived CDR1 and CDR2 are SGHTA and FQGNSA. The CDR3 has 13 amino acids. The CDR3 is CASSLRRDNEQFF. CDR3 in DNA: TGTGCCAGCAGCTTACGGCGGGACAATGAGCAGTTCTTC.

The chain has TRBV18 and TRBJ1-3, with 9 bases aligning to TRBD1. V trimming: 3 bases; J trimming: 0 bases; junction bases outside the gene matches: 9. Germline V gene sequence: CDR1 KGHSH, CDR2 LQKENI. This CDR3 has 18 residues. DNA for the CDR3: TGTGCCAGCTCACCCACTCCGGGACAGGGAGCCTCTGGAAACACCATATATTTT. As protein: CASSPTPGQGASGNTIYF.